These 16 T cell receptor beta chains were all obtained from the same sample, sequenced in a study of blood T cell repertoires in COVID-19. The data were produced by immunoSEQ multiplex PCR, yet TCRdb's version contains in-frame clones alone and is incomplete. Counted here are over 150,000 clones, 70% to 80% occurring once; the ten biggest clones make up around a sixth. Sequenced sample: PBMCs or T cells enriched from blood (not recorded which). These receptors were obtained from a woman between 45 and 65 years old who had recovered from COVID-19.

V gene TRBV30 combines with J gene TRBJ1-1; D not certain. The CDR3 is 13 residues long. The germline V gene has CDR1 GTSNPN and CDR2 SVGIG (reference sequence). The germline V and J ends were trimmed by 5 bases and 2 bases, with 12 bases remaining between them. The CDR3 sequence is CAWELARNTEAFF. The CDR3 DNA follows: TGTGCCTGGGAACTTGCACGAAACACTGAAGCTTTCTTT. Full variable domain (rest looked up from reference TRBV30 and TRBJ1-1): SQTIHQWPATLVQPVGSPLSLECTVEGTSNPNLYWYRQAAGRGLQLLFYSVGIGQISSEVPQNLSASRPQDRQFILSSKKLLLSDSGFYLCAWELARNTEAFFGQGTRLTVV.

This clone was detected only a few times. V gene TRBV18 combines with J gene TRBJ2-7; 8 bases fit TRBD2. The CDR3 covers 17 residues. Unmatched junction bases numbered 12, after V lost 5 bases and J lost 0 bases. Germline CDR1 and CDR2: KGHSH and LQKENI. The CDR3 loop reads CASSATGGAHSSYEQYF. DNA for the CDR3: TGTGCCAGCTCAGCAACGGGGGGGGCTCACAGCTCCTACGAGCAGTACTTC.

This chain connects TRBV5-5 to TRBJ1-6, with 7 bases aligning to TRBD1. V lost 1 base to trimming and J lost 9 bases; unmatched junction nucleotides: 7. Germline V CDR1 and CDR2: SGHKS, YYEKEE (reference sequence). The CDR3 contains 15 residues. The CDR3 reads CASSLFFRGISPLHF. In nucleotides, the CDR3 is TGTGCCAGCAGCTTGTTTTTCAGGGGGATTTCACCCCTCCACTTT.

The chain uses TRBV5-5 and TRBJ2-3; the D gene is possibly TRBD2 (5 bases). Germline V gives CDR1 SGHKS, CDR2 YYEKEE (reference sequence). Trimming removed 0 bases from V and 2 bases from J, with 7 bases in between. CDR3 length: 14 amino acids. The CDR3 spells CASSLGGFTDTQYF. The CDR3 bases are TGTGCCAGCAGCTTGGGAGGGTTCACAGATACGCAGTATTTT. The variable domain in full, with the rest retrieved from reference TRBV5-5 and TRBJ2-3, is DAGVTQSPTHLIKTRGQQVTLRCSPISGHKSVSWYQQVLGQGPQFIFQYYEKEERGRGNFPDRFSARQFPNYSSELNVNALLLGDSALYLCASSLGGFTDTQYFGPGTRLTVL.

This chain joins TRBV7-8 and TRBJ1-3, with 8 bases aligning to TRBD1. The J segment lost 1 base and the V segment lost 5 bases, leaving 7 bases of the junction unmatched. CDR1 and CDR2 (germline): SGHVS, FQNEAQ. The CDR3 extends over 16 amino acids. The CDR3 reads CASSQRQGTSGNTIYF. DNA of the CDR3: TGTGCCAGCAGCCAAAGACAGGGGACGTCTGGAAACACCATATATTTT.

This chain links TRBV7-8 with TRBJ1-2; D gene unclear. V shed 0 bases and J shed 3 bases, with 17 bases lying between them. Germline loops: CDR1 SGHVS, CDR2 FQNEAQ. The CDR3 runs to 17 residues. For the CDR3, the DNA is TGTGCCAGCAGCTTAGCGTTGTATCCCTATTTACACTATGGCTACACCTTC. Amino acids: CASSLALYPYLHYGYTF.

The chain carries TRBV11-3 and TRBJ2-1; no definite D call. CDR1 SGHNT and CDR2 YENEEA come from the germline V gene. This CDR3 contains 15 residues. Between the trimmed V and J ends, which lost 2 bases and 8 bases, there was a span of 16 bases. As DNA, the CDR3 is TGTGCCAGCAGCTTATCGTCACTTCCCCTGGATGAGCAGTTCTTC. Amino acids: CASSLSSLPLDEQFF.

This clone was counted once. The chain couples TRBV18 to TRBJ2-3; D is possibly TRBD2 (6 bases). The length of the CDR3 is 14 residues. Trimming removed 0 bases from V and 3 bases from J, with 7 bases in between. Germline CDR1 KGHSH, CDR2 LQKENI. This CDR3 reads CASSPPGGTDTQYF. The CDR3 DNA is TGTGCCAGCTCACCACCGGGAGGTACAGATACGCAGTATTTT. Filled out from reference TRBV18 and TRBJ2-3, the complete variable domain reads NAGVMQNPRHLVRRRGQEARLRCSPMKGHSHVYWYRQLPEEGLKFMVYLQKENIIDESGMPKERFSAEFPKEGPSILRIQQVVRGDSAAYFCASSPPGGTDTQYFGPGTRLTVL.

V and J are TRBV5-1 and TRBJ1-1, with TRBD1 as a possible D gene (5 bases). V gave up 0 bases and J gave up 4 bases, with 10 bases separating them. Germline assignment: CDR1 SGHRS and CDR2 YFSETQ. The CDR3 runs to 14 residues. CDR3: CASSLVGRGTEAFF. DNA of the CDR3: TGCGCCAGCAGCTTGGTCGGGAGGGGCACTGAAGCTTTCTTT.

The rearrangement uses TRBV10-3 and TRBJ1-5, with TRBD1 matching 8 bases. The CDR3 totals 14 residues. V trimming: 4 bases; J trimming: 4 bases; junction bases outside the gene matches: 3. The germline gives CDR1 ENHRY, CDR2 SYGVKD. The CDR3: CAISATGENQPQHF. The CDR3 DNA is TGTGCCATCAGTGCGACAGGGGAAAATCAGCCCCAGCATTTT.

The chain recombines TRBV6-5 with TRBJ2-3; TRBD1 matches at 8 bases. J gave up 4 bases and V 2 bases, and 5 bases lay outside the gene matches. CDR3 length equals 15 residues. The germline V gene encodes CDR1 MNHEY and CDR2 SVGAGI. The CDR3 bases are TGTGCCAGCAGTTACGCGGACAGGGCCTCAGATACGCAGTATTTT. It specifies CASSYADRASDTQYF.

V usage is TRBV2 and J usage is TRBJ2-2; possible D gene TRBD2, 6 bases. Per germline, CDR1 SNHLY and CDR2 FYNNEI. This CDR3 is 15 amino acids long. Trimming cost V 6 bases and J 7 bases, with 18 bases left between them. CDR3 coding DNA: TGTGCCAGCAGCCCTGGAGGGTATCGGATCGGGGAGCTGTTTTTT. This gives the protein CASSPGGYRIGELFF.

In this sample, this clone turned up once. This chain connects TRBV4-3 to TRBJ2-1; D is ambiguous. CDR3 size: 16 residues. V was clipped by 0 bases and J by 5 bases, with 14 bases between them. Germline values: CDR1 LGHNA, CDR2 YSLEER. The CDR3 reads CASSQDRGVGDNEQFF. The CDR3 nucleotides are TGCGCCAGCAGCCAAGATCGCGGTGTAGGAGACAATGAGCAGTTCTTC.

As regards this clone: It may be a read error: a sequence one base away is much more abundant. Other DNA sequences of this sample code for an identical CDR3. The V gene is TRBV30, the J gene TRBJ1-1; possibly TRBD1 for D (6 bases). The CDR3 sequence is 15 residues long. V lost 2 bases and J lost 4, with 17 bases in between. The germline V gene encodes CDR1 GTSNPN and CDR2 SVGIG (reference sequence). The DNA for the CDR3 is TGTGCCTGGAGTCATTTGGGGGCGCGGAGCACTGAAGCTTTCTTT. It translates to CAWSHLGARSTEAFF. The full variable domain, with the rest looked up from reference TRBV30 and TRBJ1-1, is SQTIHQWPATLVQPVGSPLSLECTVEGTSNPNLYWYRQAAGRGLQLLFYSVGIGQISSEVPQNLSASRPQDRQFILSSKKLLLSDSGFYLCAWSHLGARSTEAFFGQGTRLTVV.

The V call is TRBV28, the J call TRBJ1-4; TRBD1 aligns across 7 bases. CDR3 length: 15 residues. Germline values: CDR1 MDHEN, CDR2 SYDVKM. The V segment lost 7 bases and the J segment 0 bases; nucleotides outside the gene matches: 5. The CDR3 nucleotides are TGTGCCAGCACCACCGGACAGGCAACTAATGAAAAACTGTTTTTT. Translation gives CASTTGQATNEKLFF.

The chain joins TRBV3-1 (or the pseudogene TRBV3-2) to TRBJ2-7, with TRBD2 identical over 7 bases. Trimming cost V 1 base and J 7 bases; bases outside gene matches: 10. The CDR3 has 15 amino acids. Germline CDR1 reads LGHDT; CDR2 reads YNNKEL (reference sequence). The CDR3 DNA reads TGTGCCAGCAGCCAAGGGGTAACGGGAGCGGGAGAGCAGTACTTC. It encodes CASSQGVTGAGEQYF.